This TCR beta chain was captured by sequencing in a study of radiation and T cells in renal cell carcinoma. Study findings and constraints: Pretreatment tumor biopsies were lacking, so baseline clonotypes are unknown.

The data were produced by immunoSEQ multiplex PCR, yet TCRdb's version contains in-frame clones alone and is incomplete. Here the sample spans 14,000 or so clones, less than 65% being singletons. Regarding this clone: What it binds is unknown.

Treatment in this sample: 15 Gy SBRT to primary tumor, nephrectomy 4 weeks later. Nephrectomy followed 15 Gy stereotactic body radiation by 4 weeks. Clear cell pathology was present in this patient's renal cell carcinoma. This material consisted of tumor tissue, taken from a patient whose treatment included radiotherapy and nephrectomy. This receptor was taken from a woman aged 70 to 79 with renal cell carcinoma.

The chain's CDR3 is CASSAGLAGGLEQFF. The CDR3 bases are TGTGCCAGTAGTGCTGGACTAGCGGGGGGCCTAGAGCAGTTCTTC. The V gene is TRBV19, the J gene TRBJ2-1, with 14 nucleotides matching TRBD2. V trimming: 5 bases; J trimming: 10 bases; junction bases outside the gene matches: 7. CDR1 LNHDA and CDR2 SQIVND come from the germline V gene (reference sequence). This CDR3 has 15 amino acids.